These 22 T cell receptor beta chains came from one sample sequenced in a study of OX40 agonist ivuxolimab in advanced cancers. TCRdb's copy holds only in-frame clones and misses some; the assay was immunoSEQ multiplex PCR. The sample holds around 97,000 clones, under 90% seen once. This specimen consisted of CD4+ or CD8+ T cells sorted from blood, obtained in a trial of the OX40 agonist ivuxolimab. The receptor source for this set is an adult with an advanced solid tumor such as melanoma, head and neck, liver or kidney cancer.

The J gene is TRBJ2-7, the V gene TRBV29-1; D is perhaps TRBD1 (6 bases). Trimming left V 0 bases short and J 3 bases short, with 12 bases between. The CDR3 is 14 residues long. Germline CDR1 and CDR2: SQVTM and ANQGSEA. The CDR3 DNA reads TGCAGCGTTGAAGAGGGGCAGGGGCACTACGAGCAGTACTTC. Translation: CSVEEGQGHYEQYF.

This sequence joins TRBV5-1 and TRBJ2-3; tentative D call: TRBD1 (6 bases). V lost 3 bases and J 4 bases, leaving 15 bases between the germline ends. Per germline, CDR1 SGHRS and CDR2 YFSETQ. The CDR3 is made up of 15 amino acids. The CDR3 sequence is CASSSNTGKADTQYF. The CDR3 nucleotides read TGCGCCAGCAGCTCAAACACAGGGAAAGCAGATACGCAGTATTTT. The full variable domain, rest sourced from reference TRBV5-1 and TRBJ2-3, is KAGVTQTPRYLIKTRGQQVTLSCSPISGHRSVSWYQQTPGQGLQFLFEYFSETQRNKGNFPGRFSGRQFSNSRSEMNVSTLELGDSALYLCASSSNTGKADTQYFGPGTRLTVL.

The chain uses TRBV4-1 and TRBJ2-7, with TRBD1 matching over 7 bases. Losses at the gene ends were 1 base for V and 1 base for J; bases not matched to a gene: 1. In germline, CDR1 is MGHRA, CDR2 YSYEKL. The CDR3 consists of 14 residues. CDR3 residues: CASSQGQGSYEQYF. The CDR3 DNA reads as TGCGCCAGCAGCCAAGGACAGGGTTCCTACGAGCAGTACTTC.

On this clone: This may stem from a read error, because a much larger clone lies one nucleotide away. This sample also contains other DNA sequences that code for the same CDR3. The chain is built from TRBV14 and TRBJ2-7; 8 bases are a match to TRBD1. This CDR3 spans 15 amino acids. The germline V gene encodes CDR1 SGHDN and CDR2 FVKESK. CDR3 protein: CASSQELTGDYEQYF. CDR3 DNA: TGTGCCAGCAGTCAAGAGTTGACAGGGGATTACGAGCAGTACTTC. Filled out from reference TRBV14 and TRBJ2-7, the complete variable domain reads EAGVTQFPSHSVIEKGQTVTLRCDPISGHDNLYWYRRVMGKEIKFLLHFVKESKQDESGMPNNRFLAERTGGTYSTLKVQPAELEDSGVYFCASSQELTGDYEQYFGPGTRLTVT.

This clone was detected only once. The genes are TRBV2 and TRBJ2-3; no firm D call. With 8 bases removed from V and 2 bases from J, the gap between germline ends came to 8 bases. This CDR3 contains 12 residues. Germline V lookup: CDR1 SNHLY, CDR2 FYNNEI. Written as DNA, the CDR3 is TGTGCCAGCGCCAGGATCACAGATACGCAGTATTTT. Encoded protein: CASARITDTQYF.

The chain is built from TRBV7-2 and TRBJ1-5; D is ambiguous. The V end lost 5 bases, the J end lost 0 bases, and 11 bases lay between the germline ends. Germline V gene lookup returns CDR1 SGHTA and CDR2 FQGNSA. The CDR3 contains 15 residues. The CDR3 spells CASSVDNRSNQPQHF. The CDR3 coding sequence is TGTGCCAGCAGCGTCGACAACCGTAGCAATCAGCCCCAGCATTTT.

The chain uses TRBV19 and TRBJ1-2; the match to TRBD1 covers 8 bases. The junction had 9 bases not matched to a gene; V was cut back by 5 bases and J by 4 bases. CDR1 and CDR2 from the germline V gene are LNHDA and SQIVND (reference sequence). CDR3 length equals 15 residues. The DNA for the CDR3 is TGTGCCAGTAGTTTGAGGACAGGGAACGGCTATGGCTACACCTTC. Translating gives CASSLRTGNGYGYTF.

The chain is built from TRBV29-1 and TRBJ1-3; tentative D call: TRBD1 (5 bases). The germline V gene has CDR1 SQVTM and CDR2 ANQGSEA. The CDR3 consists of 13 residues. The germline V and J ends were trimmed by 3 bases and 4 bases, with 10 bases remaining between them. This CDR3 reads CSVDGGSGNTIYF. The CDR3 DNA reads TGCAGCGTTGACGGGGGTTCAGGAAACACCATATATTTT.

This chain connects TRBV7-9 to TRBJ2-3; 10 bases line up with TRBD2. CDR3 length: 15 residues. J lost 4 bases, V lost 4 bases, and 5 bases had no gene match. In germline, CDR1 is SEHNR, CDR2 FQNEAQ (reference sequence). CDR3 bases: TGTGCCAGCAGCTCGAGCGGGAGGGGCCCAGATACGCAGTATTTT. This encodes CASSSSGRGPDTQYF.

This clone occurred once. This chain links TRBV5-1 with TRBJ2-3; 12 bases match TRBD2. Germline-derived CDR1 and CDR2 are SGHRS and YFSETQ. The trim removed 5 bases at V and 2 bases at J, leaving 9 bases unmatched. The CDR3 runs to 17 residues. The CDR3 protein is CASSLTGTSGHTDTQYF. Here the CDR3 DNA reads TGCGCCAGCAGTTTAACCGGGACTAGCGGGCACACAGATACGCAGTATTTT.

The rearrangement uses TRBV9 and TRBJ2-7; unclear D gene. From germline, CDR1 is SGDLS and CDR2 YYNGEE. This CDR3 has 14 amino acids. V lost 1 base, J lost 2 bases, and 10 bases lay in between. The DNA of the CDR3 is TGTGCCAGCAGCGTATATTCGGGCACCTACGAGCAGTACTTC. Encoded protein: CASSVYSGTYEQYF.

This clone has a handful of counts. The chain uses TRBV9 and TRBJ1-2; 7 bases match TRBD1. The CDR3 totals 14 residues. The germline V gene has CDR1 SGDLS and CDR2 YYNGEE. V was pared by 5 bases and J by 3 bases, with 7 bases of the junction left unmatched. The CDR3 protein is CASSTTGRDYGYTF. DNA for the CDR3: TGTGCCAGCAGTACGACAGGGCGAGACTATGGCTACACCTTC.

The rearrangement joins TRBV29-1 to TRBJ2-2; D gene unclear. CDR1 and CDR2 from the germline V gene are SQVTM and ANQGSEA. The CDR3 loop spans 13 amino acids. The ends were cut back, 3 bases at V and 3 bases at J, with 8 bases in the middle. CDR3 nucleotide sequence: TGCAGCGTTGATGGTCAGCACACCGGGGAGCTGTTTTTT. Residues: CSVDGQHTGELFF.

This chain uses TRBV19 with TRBJ2-1; 8 bases are a match to TRBD2. Germline trimming cut 2 bases from V and 7 bases from J; bases unmatched to any gene: 7. The CDR3 spans 15 residues. CDR1 and CDR2 from the germline V gene are LNHDA and SQIVND (reference sequence). This CDR3 is CASSIPAGVSNEQFF. The DNA for the CDR3 is TGTGCCAGTAGTATACCAGCGGGAGTATCAAATGAGCAGTTCTTC.

This clone was observed a single time. The chain couples TRBV5-6 to TRBJ2-3; 11 nucleotides align to TRBD2. J gave up 6 bases and V 4 bases, and 4 bases lay outside the gene matches. Germline V lookup: CDR1 SGHDT, CDR2 YYEEEE. The CDR3 runs 14 residues. As DNA, the CDR3 is TGTGCCAGCAGCGAGGCTAGCGGGGGGGATACGCAGTATTTT. This translates into CASSEASGGDTQYF.

The V call is TRBV7-2, the J call TRBJ1-3, with D possibly TRBD1 on 5 matching bases. Per the germline V gene, CDR1 is SGHTA and CDR2 is FQGNSA. The CDR3 covers 16 residues. V was cut by 4 bases and J by 0 bases, with 13 bases left in between. CDR3 coding DNA: TGTGCCAGCAGCTCACCGACAGCTGGCTCTGGAAACACCATATATTTT. It yields the protein CASSSPTAGSGNTIYF.

The chain couples TRBV2 to TRBJ1-2; tentatively, D is TRBD1 (5 bases). V was shortened by 3 bases and J by 6 bases, with 14 bases between the two germline ends. The germline V gene has CDR1 SNHLY and CDR2 FYNNEI. CDR3 length: 14 residues. The CDR3 reads CASSDPRLGDGYTF. DNA for the CDR3: TGTGCCAGCAGTGACCCCCGATTGGGGGATGGCTACACCTTC.

The chain recombines TRBV19 with TRBJ2-2; 12 nucleotides align to TRBD2. Germline V lookup: CDR1 LNHDA, CDR2 SQIVND (reference sequence). CDR3 length: 14 residues. Trimming removed 6 bases from V and 7 bases from J; junction bases left unmatched: 3. The CDR3 sequence is CASSTSGGHGELFF. In DNA, the CDR3 is TGTGCCAGTAGCACTAGCGGGGGGCACGGGGAGCTGTTTTTT.

The chain joins TRBV7-2 to TRBJ2-1; 12 bases align to TRBD2. Trimming cost V 0 bases and J 8 bases; bases outside gene matches: 5. The CDR3 totals 16 residues. Germline V gene data show CDR1 as SGHTA and CDR2 as FQGNSA. In nucleotides, the CDR3 is TGTGCCAGCAGCTTAGCCCTCCTAGCGGGGGGGTATGAGCAGTTCTTC. Amino acids: CASSLALLAGGYEQFF.

Here the CDR3 DNA reads TGTGCCAGTAGGGGGCCGGCAGGGGAAGAAGATAATTCACCCCTCCACTTT. Residues: CASRGPAGEEDNSPLHF. The chain combines TRBV19 with TRBJ1-6; possible D gene TRBD1, 6 bases. Germline loops: CDR1 LNHDA, CDR2 SQIVND (reference sequence). The CDR3 sequence is 17 residues long. Trimming removed 6 bases from V and 5 bases from J, with 20 bases in between.

The chain joins TRBV4-2 to TRBJ2-1, with 11 bases lining up with TRBD2. CDR1 LGHNA and CDR2 YNFKEQ come from the germline V gene. V shed 0 bases, J shed 0 bases, and the junction held 13 bases outside the gene matches. The CDR3 loop spans 21 amino acids. In DNA form, the CDR3 reads TGTGCCAGCAGCCAAGATCTCAGGCTAGCGGGGGGTTTTAGCTCCTACAATGAGCAGTTCTTC. It specifies CASSQDLRLAGGFSSYNEQFF.

This clone was detected once. The junction departs from germline at one end; a sequencing error may be responsible. The V call is TRBV5-5, the J call TRBJ2-7; no definite D call. Germline lookup yields CDR1 SGHKS and CDR2 YYEKEE (reference sequence). The CDR3 has 14 residues. The CDR3 protein is CASSQDQKTYEQYF. The CDR3 coding sequence is TGCGCCAGCAGCCAAGATCAGAAAACCTACGAGCAGTACTTC.